This T cell receptor beta chain was found in a study of blood T cell repertoires in COVID-19. About the research overall: The cDNA or gDNA used as material had been derived from T cells, B-cell-depleted T cells, or PBMCs.

This CDR3 is built from 14 residues. The germline CDR1 and CDR2 sequences are WSHSY and SAAADI. V lost 8 bases, J lost 2 bases, and 6 bases stayed unmatched. Authors' processing steps: Reference gene primer amplification in the assay estimated nucleated cell counts. Generated by immunoSEQ multiplex PCR, the TCRdb table keeps only in-frame clones and is missing some. V and J calls and clone size are those listed in that table; D and trimming were worked out from the DNA. Among under 150,000 clones listed, around 89% were seen once. This clonotype originated in a human donor in a cohort sampled during active COVID-19. Sequences were obtained from peripheral blood. The V gene is TRBV10-2, the J gene TRBJ2-5, with 9 bases lining up with TRBD2. The CDR3 spells CASGAAGGQETQYF. CDR3 nucleotide sequence: TGCGCCAGCGGGGCAGCGGGGGGACAAGAGACCCAGTACTTC.